This TCR beta chain was profiled in a study of cytomegalovirus exposure and HLA in healthy donors. Primers included in the PCR were 60 Vbeta and 13 Jbeta primers. In the authors' workflow: In a later analysis, of tens of millions of unique beta chains, approximately 10 million appeared in at least two donors. The assay was immunoSEQ multiplex PCR, and TCRdb's table has in-frame clones only and misses some. The DNA was the basis for D and trimming; V, J and clone size are from that table. The sample consists of roughly 100,000 clones, about three quarters of them appearing once. In the case of this clone: Its specificity is not known.

The CDR3 has 14 amino acids. CDR1 is LGHNA, CDR2 YSLEER, per germline. Trimming cost V 1 base and J 1 base, with 7 bases left between them. The study's findings and limits: The study recorded about 150 TCR beta chains that were cytomegalovirus-associated.

The chain recombines TRBV4-3 with TRBJ1-1; D possibly corresponds to TRBD1 (5 bases). This clonotype was obtained from a woman aged 45-60 years in good health and CMV-seropositive. Material for sequencing was PBMCs. Here the CDR3 DNA reads TGCGCCAGCAGCCAAGGGGGGGGGAACACTGAAGCTTTCTTT. It yields the protein CASSQGGGNTEAFF.